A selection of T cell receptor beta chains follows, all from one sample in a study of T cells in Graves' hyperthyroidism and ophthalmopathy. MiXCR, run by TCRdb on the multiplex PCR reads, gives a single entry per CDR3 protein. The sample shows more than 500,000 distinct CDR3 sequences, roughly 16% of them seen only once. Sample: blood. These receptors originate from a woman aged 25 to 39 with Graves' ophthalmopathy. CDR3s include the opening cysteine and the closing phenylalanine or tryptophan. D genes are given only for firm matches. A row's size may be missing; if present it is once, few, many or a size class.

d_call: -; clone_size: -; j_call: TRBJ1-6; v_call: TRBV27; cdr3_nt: TGTGCCAGCAGCGGGGTCGGCAATTCACCCCTCCACTTT; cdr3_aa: CASSGVGNSPLHF
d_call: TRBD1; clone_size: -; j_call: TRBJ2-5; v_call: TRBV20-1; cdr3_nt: TGCAGTGCTATTAATCAACAAACAGGGGCCGAGACCCAGTACTTC; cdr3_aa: CSAINQQTGAETQYF
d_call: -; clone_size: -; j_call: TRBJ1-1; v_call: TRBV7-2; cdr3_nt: TGTGCCAGCAGCTTGAATGGGGGGCGTTGGGTGGACACTGAAGCTTTCTTT; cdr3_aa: CASSLNGGRWVDTEAFF
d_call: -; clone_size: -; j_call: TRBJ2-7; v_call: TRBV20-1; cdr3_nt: TGCAGTGCCCGGTCGGTCCTCTCCTACGAGCAGCACTTC; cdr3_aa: CSARSVLSYEQHF
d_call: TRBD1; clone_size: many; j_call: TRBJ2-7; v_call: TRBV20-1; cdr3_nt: TGCAGTGCCCTCCCGGGACAGGGTGACGAGCAGTACTTC; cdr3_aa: CSALPGQGDEQYF
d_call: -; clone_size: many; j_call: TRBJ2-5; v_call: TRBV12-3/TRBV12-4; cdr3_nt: TGTGCCAGCAGTCCAAAGGAGGGCCAAGAGACCCAGTACTTC; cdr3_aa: CASSPKEGQETQYF
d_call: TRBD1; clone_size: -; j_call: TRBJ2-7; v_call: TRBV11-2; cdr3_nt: TGTGCCAGCAGCTTCCCCGGGACAGGGAATCGAAACTACGAGCAGTACTTC; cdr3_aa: CASSFPGTGNRNYEQYF
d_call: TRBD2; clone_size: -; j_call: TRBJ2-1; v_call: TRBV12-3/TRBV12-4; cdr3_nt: TGTGCCAGCAGTTTCTTTGGACTAGCGGGAAATTTCGTCAACAATGAGCAGTTCTTC; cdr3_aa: CASSFFGLAGNFVNNEQFF
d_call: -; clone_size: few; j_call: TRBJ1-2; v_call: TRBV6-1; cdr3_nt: TGTGCCCTCAAAAAGGGGCATGGCTACACCTTC; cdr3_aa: CALKKGHGYTF
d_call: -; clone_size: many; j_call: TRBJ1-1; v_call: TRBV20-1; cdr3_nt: TGCAGTGCCCCAAGGCTGGGGGTTCCCGAAGCTTTCTTT; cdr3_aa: CSAPRLGVPEAFF
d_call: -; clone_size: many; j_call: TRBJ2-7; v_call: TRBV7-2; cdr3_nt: TGTGCCAGCAGCCAAAGGGACGGCTACGAGCAGTACTTC; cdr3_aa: CASSQRDGYEQYF
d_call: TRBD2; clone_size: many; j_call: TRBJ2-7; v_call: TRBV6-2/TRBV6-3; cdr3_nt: TGTGCCAGCAGGGCCACTAGCGGACTCCCCGAGCAGTACTTC; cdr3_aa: CASRATSGLPEQYF
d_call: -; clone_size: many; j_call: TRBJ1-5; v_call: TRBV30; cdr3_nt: TGTGCCTGGAGTGTACAGCCGGGTCAGCCCCAGCATTTT; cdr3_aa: CAWSVQPGQPQHF
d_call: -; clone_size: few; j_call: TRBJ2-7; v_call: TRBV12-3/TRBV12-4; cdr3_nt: TGTGCCAGCAAACCGGGTCCCAATACTTTAGAGCAGTACTTC; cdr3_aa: CASKPGPNTLEQYF
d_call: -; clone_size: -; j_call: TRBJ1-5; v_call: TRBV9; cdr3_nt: TGTGCCAGCAGCGTGGGCAGCCCCAATCAGCCCCAGCATTTT; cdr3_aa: CASSVGSPNQPQHF
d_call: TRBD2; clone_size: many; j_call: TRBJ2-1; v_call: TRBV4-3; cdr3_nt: TGCGCCAGCAGCCAAGATCCCCCCCTAGCGGGTGGAGCCTACAATGAGCAGTTCTTC; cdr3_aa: CASSQDPPLAGGAYNEQFF
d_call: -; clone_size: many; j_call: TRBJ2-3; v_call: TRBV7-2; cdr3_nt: TGTGCCAGCAGCTTAGAAAACGTCGGTGCAGATACGCAGTATTTT; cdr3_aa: CASSLENVGADTQYF
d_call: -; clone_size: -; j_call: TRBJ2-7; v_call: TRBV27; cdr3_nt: TGTGCCAGCAGTTTTTCAGGGGTGAGGGAGCAGTACTTC; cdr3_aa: CASSFSGVREQYF
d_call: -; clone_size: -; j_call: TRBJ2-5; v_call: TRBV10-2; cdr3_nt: TGCGCCAGCAGTGCCGCGACCGTAGAGACCCAGTACTTC; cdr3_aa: CASSAATVETQYF
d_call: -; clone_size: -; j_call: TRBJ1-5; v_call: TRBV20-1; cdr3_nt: TGCAGTGCTAGAGGGGAAAGAAATCAGCCCCAGCATTTT; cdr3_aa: CSARGERNQPQHF
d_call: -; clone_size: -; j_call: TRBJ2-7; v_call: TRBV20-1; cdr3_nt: TGCAGTGCTAGTTCCCCGGGACAACCCTCCTACGAGCAGTACTTC; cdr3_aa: CSASSPGQPSYEQYF
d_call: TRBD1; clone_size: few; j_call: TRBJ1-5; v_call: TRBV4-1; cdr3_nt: TGCGCCAGCAGCCACGTCGGGACAGGTCATCAGCCCCAGCATTTT; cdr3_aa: CASSHVGTGHQPQHF
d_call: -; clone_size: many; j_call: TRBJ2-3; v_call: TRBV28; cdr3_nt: TGTGCCAGCAGTGACCCGGATACGCAGTATTTT; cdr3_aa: CASSDPDTQYF
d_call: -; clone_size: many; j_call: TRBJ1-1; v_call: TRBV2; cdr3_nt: TGTGCCAGCACTGGGGGGGGGCCCATGGAGTTTAAAGCTTTCTTT; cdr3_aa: CASTGGGPMEFKAFF
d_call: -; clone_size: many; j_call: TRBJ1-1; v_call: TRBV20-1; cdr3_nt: TGCAGTGCTAGAGATTGGGGGGCTAACACTGAAGCTTTCTTT; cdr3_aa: CSARDWGANTEAFF
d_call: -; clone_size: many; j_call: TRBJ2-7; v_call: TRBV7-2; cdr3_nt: TGTGCCAGCAGCCCCAGGGTGTACGGCGAGCAGTACTTC; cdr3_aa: CASSPRVYGEQYF
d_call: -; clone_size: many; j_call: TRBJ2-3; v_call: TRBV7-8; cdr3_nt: TGTGCCAGCAGCCAAAGGACCACAGGGTCGGATACGCAGTATTTT; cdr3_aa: CASSQRTTGSDTQYF
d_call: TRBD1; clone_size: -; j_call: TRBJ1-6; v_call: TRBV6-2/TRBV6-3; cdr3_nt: TGTGCCAGCAGTAGACAGGGGGCGAGCGGTTCACCCCTCCACTTT; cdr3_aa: CASSRQGASGSPLHF